The next 32 T cell receptor beta chains were all read from a single sample in a study of blood T cell repertoires in COVID-19. TCRdb keeps only in-frame clones here, not all; method: immunoSEQ multiplex PCR. The table records more than 120,000 clones, 87% of them present only once. The source material was peripheral blood. These receptors were collected from a woman between 45 and 60 years old with acute or convalescent COVID-19.

This chain connects TRBV30 to TRBJ2-4; 8 nucleotides align to TRBD1. With V trimmed by 5 bases and J by 7 bases, 4 bases remained unmatched. The CDR3 has 12 residues. Germline V lookup: CDR1 GTSNPN, CDR2 SVGIG (reference sequence). The DNA for the CDR3 is TGTGCCTGGGACAGGGGCAATAACATTCAGTACTTC. Translated, it gives CAWDRGNNIQYF.

This chain uses TRBV7-9 with TRBJ2-1, with 7 bases identical to TRBD1. CDR1 SEHNR and CDR2 FQNEAQ come from the germline V gene (reference sequence). Trimming took 5 bases from V and 1 from J; bases not matched to a gene: 8. The CDR3 has 16 amino acids. The CDR3 DNA reads TGTGCCAGCAGCCCCCCGACAGGGAAATCCTACAATGAGCAGTTCTTC. It codes for CASSPPTGKSYNEQFF.

This chain connects TRBV6-5 to TRBJ2-7; D ambiguous. CDR1 and CDR2 (germline): MNHEY, SVGAGI. V was trimmed by 7 bases and J by 0 bases, leaving 10 bases between them. This CDR3 is built from 13 residues. The CDR3 here is CASTGSYSYEQYF. The CDR3 DNA is TGTGCCAGCACAGGCTCTTACTCCTACGAGCAGTACTTC.

This clone has a handful of counts. This rearrangement joins TRBV6-5 to TRBJ1-1, with no clear D. The germline V gene has CDR1 MNHEY and CDR2 SVGAGI. CDR3 length: 13 amino acids. V was cut by 8 bases and J by 0 bases, with 10 bases left in between. The CDR3 region has the DNA TGTGCCAGCCGCCTGGAGGTGAACACTGAAGCTTTCTTT. Translating it yields CASRLEVNTEAFF.

CDR3 bases: TGTGCCAGCAGCTTAGATGCGGCGGGGCCCTCCTACAATGAGCAGTTCTTC. As protein: CASSLDAAGPSYNEQFF. The V call is TRBV7-9, the J call TRBJ2-1; a possible D gene is TRBD2 (6 bases). The length of the CDR3 is 17 residues. Germline V CDR1 and CDR2: SEHNR, FQNEAQ (reference sequence). The germline V and J ends were trimmed by 1 base and 0 bases, with 13 bases remaining between them.

In its sample, this clone was seen a few times. The CDR3 reads CASSFSGHRGEQYF. The DNA for the CDR3 is TGTGCCAGCAGTTTCTCCGGACACCGTGGCGAGCAGTACTTC. The chain recombines TRBV27 with TRBJ2-7; D possibly corresponds to TRBD1 (5 bases). This CDR3 contains 14 residues. The ends were cut back, 3 bases at V and 6 bases at J, with 15 bases in the middle. CDR1 MNHEY and CDR2 SMNVEV come from the germline V gene (reference sequence).

J is TRBJ1-3 and V is TRBV5-1, with D unresolved. Germline V gives CDR1 SGHRS, CDR2 YFSETQ. CDR3 size: 14 residues. The germline V and J ends were trimmed by 1 base and 0 bases, with 5 bases remaining between them. The CDR3 sequence: CASSLTTSGNTIYF. DNA of the CDR3: TGCGCCAGCAGCTTGACAACCTCTGGAAACACCATATATTTT.

The rearrangement joins TRBV11-3 to TRBJ2-2; a possible D gene is TRBD2 (5 bases). CDR1 SGHNT and CDR2 YENEEA come from the germline V gene. Trimming pared 2 bases from V and 8 bases from J, leaving 12 bases between. The CDR3 is 14 residues long. The CDR3 DNA sequence: TGTGCCAGCAGCTTACCGGGAAGTAGAGGGGAGCTGTTTTTT. Encoded protein: CASSLPGSRGELFF.

This clone came up a few times. CDR3 amino acids: CASSLSRSNQPQHF. Here the CDR3 DNA reads TGTGCCAGCAGCTTAAGTCGGTCCAATCAGCCCCAGCATTTT. V and J are TRBV7-6 and TRBJ1-5; D ambiguous. The CDR3 totals 14 residues. Trimming removed 2 bases at V and 3 bases at J, with 8 bases between. From germline, CDR1 is SGHVS and CDR2 FNYEAQ.

This clone was counted a single time. This chain uses TRBV19 with TRBJ2-7; D gene uncertain. The germline V gene has CDR1 LNHDA and CDR2 SQIVND (reference sequence). The V gene lost 5 bases and the J gene lost 4 bases, with 18 bases spanning the gap. This CDR3 spans 15 amino acids. CDR3 in DNA: TGTGCCAGTAGTTCTTCTCCGGGTACTGGGTACGAGCAGTACTTC. Residues: CASSSSPGTGYEQYF. Complete variable domain (other parts from reference TRBV19 and TRBJ2-7): DGGITQSPKYLFRKEGQNVTLSCEQNLNHDAMYWYRQDPGQGLRLIYYSQIVNDFQKGDIAEGYSVSREKKESFPLTVTSAQKNPTAFYLCASSSSPGTGYEQYFGPGTRLTVT.

This rearrangement joins TRBV5-6 to TRBJ2-7; 9 bases agree with TRBD2. This CDR3 spans 15 amino acids. Germline CDR1 is SGHDT and CDR2 is YYEEEE. The V gene end was trimmed by 0 bases and the J gene end by 5 bases; junction bases not matched to a gene: 6. This chain's CDR3 is CASSLGSGGRNEQYF. DNA for the CDR3: TGTGCCAGCAGCTTGGGAAGCGGGGGGAGGAACGAGCAGTACTTC.

This rearrangement joins TRBV30 to TRBJ1-2; no definite D call. This CDR3 is 13 amino acids long. Germline-derived CDR1 and CDR2 are GTSNPN and SVGIG (reference sequence). The V and J ends lost 0 bases and 7 bases respectively, with 12 bases between them. CDR3 nucleotides: TGTGCCTGGAGTGTCGGTAGATTATCTGGCTACACCTTC. Encoded protein: CAWSVGRLSGYTF.

This clone was observed a single time. The chain links TRBV11-2 to TRBJ1-2, with 12 nucleotides matching TRBD1. J gave up 8 bases and V 5 bases, and 3 bases lay outside the gene matches. CDR3 size: 13 residues. Per germline, CDR1 SGHAT and CDR2 FQNNGV. The CDR3 spells CASSPGTGGGYTF. The CDR3, as DNA: TGTGCCAGCAGCCCAGGGACAGGGGGCGGCTACACCTTC.

The chain is built from TRBV29-1 and TRBJ2-7; 8 positions match TRBD2. J gave up 6 bases and V 4 bases, and 11 bases lay outside the gene matches. The CDR3 covers 14 residues. The germline V gene has CDR1 SQVTM and CDR2 ANQGSEA. In DNA form, the CDR3 reads TGCAGCGTTGGAGATAGCGGGGTGGAGGTCGAGCAGTACTTC. This sequence encodes CSVGDSGVEVEQYF.

The CDR3 loop is CASSPVGSGAGAGETQYF. As DNA, the CDR3 is TGTGCCAGCAGCCCAGTGGGGAGTGGGGCGGGAGCGGGGGAGACCCAGTACTTC. This chain joins TRBV5-6 and TRBJ2-5, with 7 bases identical to TRBD2. The V segment lost 4 bases and the J segment 5 bases; nucleotides outside the gene matches: 20. The V gene's germline CDR1 is SGHDT and CDR2 YYEEEE. CDR3 length equals 18 residues.

This chain joins TRBV19 and TRBJ1-2; 8 bases align to TRBD1. The CDR3 is 13 residues long. The ends lost 3 bases at V and 7 bases at J; junction bases unmatched: 4. Germline lookup yields CDR1 LNHDA and CDR2 SQIVND (reference sequence). CDR3 region: CASSILQGVGYTF. The CDR3 bases are TGTGCCAGTAGTATCTTACAGGGGGTTGGCTACACCTTC.

The V gene is TRBV5-6, the J gene TRBJ1-5, with D tentatively TRBD1 (5 bases). Trimming removed 2 bases from V and 2 bases from J, with 8 bases in between. CDR1 is SGHDT and CDR2 is YYEEEE in the germline V gene. The length of the CDR3 is 14 residues. The CDR3 sequence is CASSFTGGNQPQHF. For the CDR3, the DNA is TGTGCCAGCAGCTTCACAGGTGGCAATCAGCCCCAGCATTTT.

In its sample, this clone was seen once. The chain is built from TRBV14 and TRBJ2-7; D remains unclear. CDR3 length: 12 amino acids. The germline CDR1 and CDR2 sequences are SGHDN and FVKESK. V was trimmed by 6 bases and J by 3 bases, leaving 9 bases between them. This chain's CDR3 is CASSPYGYEQYF. CDR3 coding DNA: TGTGCCAGCAGTCCTTACGGCTACGAGCAGTACTTC.

The chain couples TRBV5-6 to TRBJ2-3; 10 bases line up with TRBD2. V trimming: 9 bases; J trimming: 5 bases; junction bases outside the gene matches: 9. This CDR3 comprises 14 residues. Germline lookup yields CDR1 SGHDT and CDR2 YYEEEE. The CDR3: CATQAGGPGDTQYF. As DNA, the CDR3 is TGTGCCACCCAAGCGGGAGGGCCAGGAGATACGCAGTATTTT.

The V call is TRBV18, the J call TRBJ1-2; D might be TRBD1 (5 bases). CDR3 length: 13 residues. Per germline, CDR1 KGHSH and CDR2 LQKENI. The V and J ends lost 2 bases and 4 bases respectively, with 8 bases between them. The CDR3 reads CASSPDGGYGYTF. The CDR3 bases are TGTGCCAGCTCACCAGACGGGGGCTATGGCTACACCTTC.

The V gene is TRBV11-2, the J gene TRBJ2-7, with D perhaps TRBD2 (6 bases). Germline V gives CDR1 SGHAT, CDR2 FQNNGV. V lost 1 base and J 2 bases, leaving 18 bases between the germline ends. This CDR3 has 17 residues. The CDR3 is CASSLAGAGRVPYEQYF. CDR3 nucleotides: TGTGCCAGCAGCTTAGCTGGGGCGGGAAGGGTTCCCTACGAGCAGTACTTC.

This clone came up a few times. This chain uses TRBV6-1 with TRBJ1-4; maybe TRBD1 (6 bases). The CDR3 is 16 amino acids. Germline loops: CDR1 MNHNS, CDR2 SASEGT. V lost 4 bases to trimming and J lost 3 bases, with 15 bases between them. This chain's CDR3 is CASSVGQSLSNEKLFF. CDR3 nucleotides: TGTGCCAGCAGTGTTGGACAGTCGCTCTCTAATGAAAAACTGTTTTTT.

The V and J genes are TRBV10-3 and TRBJ1-2; 8 nucleotides match TRBD1. Germline V gene sequence: CDR1 ENHRY, CDR2 SYGVKD. Trimming at V came to 5 bases and at J to 6 bases, leaving 11 bases not matched to a gene. This CDR3 contains 15 residues. CDR3: CAISLNQGAENGYTF. As DNA, the CDR3 is TGTGCCATCAGTTTAAACCAGGGGGCTGAAAATGGCTACACCTTC.

The table lists this clone with a count of one. The rearrangement joins TRBV5-1 to TRBJ1-4; D possibly corresponds to TRBD1 (5 bases). The CDR3 runs to 14 residues. V was pared by 4 bases and J by 2 bases, with 9 bases between. CDR1 SGHRS and CDR2 YFSETQ come from the germline V gene. In DNA, the CDR3 is TGCGCCAGCAGCCCCCAGGGCACTAATGAAAAACTGTTTTTT. Protein sequence: CASSPQGTNEKLFF.

The chain carries TRBV5-1 and TRBJ1-1; D perhaps matches TRBD1 (5 bases). Germline V gives CDR1 SGHRS, CDR2 YFSETQ. Trimming removed 7 bases from V and 6 bases from J, with 16 bases in between. This CDR3 spans 13 amino acids. CDR3 loop: CASQPELGAEAFF. The CDR3 DNA sequence: TGCGCCAGCCAACCAGAGTTAGGGGCTGAAGCTTTCTTT.

The genes are TRBV29-1 and TRBJ2-2; 11 bases are shared with TRBD2. CDR3 size: 15 residues. Germline V gene lookup returns CDR1 SQVTM and CDR2 ANQGSEA. The junction had 4 bases not matched to a gene; V was cut back by 2 bases and J by 5 bases. In DNA form, the CDR3 reads TGCAGCGTTGAAAGGCTAGCGGGAGGAACCGGGGAGCTGTTTTTT. Protein product: CSVERLAGGTGELFF.

This clone occurred a few times. The sample carries other DNA sequences with the same CDR3. The J gene is TRBJ1-2, the V gene TRBV19; 8 nucleotides match TRBD1. This CDR3 comprises 14 residues. Germline V CDR1 and CDR2: LNHDA, SQIVND (reference sequence). Germline trimming cut 3 bases from V and 1 base from J; bases unmatched to any gene: 1. This chain's CDR3 is CASSIDRGNYGYTF. In DNA, the CDR3 is TGTGCCAGTAGTATCGACAGGGGTAACTATGGCTACACCTTC.

The chain joins TRBV19 to TRBJ2-7, with no clear D. V was clipped by 2 bases and J by 2 bases, with 7 bases between them. CDR3 length equals 13 residues. CDR1 is LNHDA and CDR2 is SQIVND in the germline V gene (reference sequence). The CDR3 loop is CASSIRETYEQYF. DNA for the CDR3: TGTGCCAGTAGTATACGAGAAACCTACGAGCAGTACTTC. Looking up the rest from reference TRBV19 and TRBJ2-7 gives the full variable domain: DGGITQSPKYLFRKEGQNVTLSCEQNLNHDAMYWYRQDPGQGLRLIYYSQIVNDFQKGDIAEGYSVSREKKESFPLTVTSAQKNPTAFYLCASSIRETYEQYFGPGTRLTVT.

The rearrangement uses TRBV14 and TRBJ2-1; TRBD1 matches 8 bases. This CDR3 region has 16 residues. In germline, CDR1 is SGHDN, CDR2 FVKESK. Germline trimming cut 1 base from V and 9 bases from J; bases unmatched to any gene: 11. CDR3 DNA sequence: TGTGCCAGCAGCCAAGGGACAGGGAGTTTTTTAGGTGAGCAGTTCTTC. Translating gives CASSQGTGSFLGEQFF.

This clone was seen just once. The chain combines TRBV24-1 with TRBJ2-5; 8 bases are shared with TRBD1. Per germline, CDR1 KGHDR and CDR2 SFDVKD. With V trimmed by 4 bases and J by 1 base, 4 bases remained unmatched. This CDR3 contains 15 residues. The CDR3 spells CATSDSGQVQETQYF. The DNA of the CDR3 is TGTGCCACCAGTGACTCGGGACAGGTCCAAGAGACCCAGTACTTC.

This clone was found once. This chain's CDR3 is CAWGWDREAFF. CDR3 DNA sequence: TGTGCCTGGGGGTGGGACAGGGAAGCTTTCTTT. V and J are TRBV30 and TRBJ1-1, with TRBD1 matching 8 bases. The trim removed 5 bases at V and 8 bases at J, leaving 4 bases unmatched. The CDR3 runs to 11 residues. The germline V gene has CDR1 GTSNPN and CDR2 SVGIG (reference sequence).

The chain links TRBV28 to TRBJ1-1; D is undetermined. The germline V gene encodes CDR1 MDHEN and CDR2 SYDVKM. Trimming shortened V by 7 bases and J by 4 bases, and 16 bases separated the two germline ends. The CDR3 totals 14 residues. The CDR3 loop is CASTEHLSGTEAFF. CDR3 nucleotides: TGTGCCAGCACCGAACACCTGTCGGGCACTGAAGCTTTCTTT.